The 7 T cell receptor beta chains presented below share a single source sample, sequenced in a study of blood T cell repertoires in COVID-19. Using immunoSEQ multiplex PCR, the repertoire was profiled, and TCRdb retains in-frame clones only, with some absent. The data show about 220,000 clones, 80% to 90% seen once. The sample was peripheral blood. The receptor source for this set is a man in his fifties who had recovered from COVID-19.

V gene TRBV27 combines with J gene TRBJ1-5; D unclear. The V and J ends lost 2 bases and 5 bases respectively, with 7 bases between them. CDR1 and CDR2 from the germline V gene are MNHEY and SMNVEV (reference sequence). The CDR3 runs to 13 residues. The CDR3 sequence: CASSLRQYQPQHF. The CDR3 DNA is TGTGCCAGCAGTTTAAGACAATATCAGCCCCAGCATTTT.

This chain connects TRBV5-4 to TRBJ2-3, with 10 bases aligning to TRBD2. The J segment lost 1 base and the V segment lost 0 bases, leaving 5 bases of the junction unmatched. The germline V gene encodes CDR1 SGHNT and CDR2 YYREEE (reference sequence). The CDR3 is 17 amino acids. In DNA form, the CDR3 reads TGTGCCAGCAGCTTGGTTTTTCTAGCGGGAGGCACAGATACGCAGTATTTT. Amino acids: CASSLVFLAGGTDTQYF.

This clone was seen only once. The rearrangement joins TRBV6-5 to TRBJ2-7; the match to TRBD2 covers 8 bases. Trimming took 6 bases from V and 3 from J; bases not matched to a gene: 10. The CDR3 spans 15 residues. The germline V gene encodes CDR1 MNHEY and CDR2 SVGAGI. The CDR3 bases are TGTGCCAGCAGCCTCGGGAGGGCTCGCATCTACGAGCAGTACTTC. It encodes CASSLGRARIYEQYF.

CDR3 coding DNA: TGTGCCAGCAGTACAGGGGCCTATGGCTACACCTTC. Protein product: CASSTGAYGYTF. This chain connects TRBV6-5 to TRBJ1-2, with 7 nucleotides matching TRBD1. Germline CDR1 and CDR2: MNHEY and SVGAGI. The trim removed 5 bases at V and 4 bases at J, leaving 1 base unmatched. CDR3 length: 12 residues.

This chain connects TRBV9 to TRBJ1-3; 9 positions agree with TRBD1. Germline V gives CDR1 SGDLS, CDR2 YYNGEE. There are 15 residues in the CDR3. With V trimmed by 0 bases and J by 4 bases, 2 bases remained unmatched. This chain's CDR3 is CASSVAGQGGNTIYF. CDR3 nucleotides: TGTGCCAGCAGCGTAGCGGGACAGGGCGGAAACACCATATATTTT.

This clone came up a few times. J is TRBJ2-7 and V is TRBV3-1 (or the pseudogene TRBV3-2); 8 positions match TRBD2. V gave up 5 bases and J gave up 5 bases; unmatched junction bases: 17. The CDR3 sequence is 17 residues long. The germline CDR1 and CDR2 sequences are LGHDT and YNNKEL (reference sequence). The CDR3 DNA follows: TGTGCCAGCAGCTCCCTCGTGGCGGGAGGACTTCCTAACGAGCAGTACTTC. Its protein is CASSSLVAGGLPNEQYF.

On this clone itself: Other nucleotide sequences from this sample produce the same CDR3. CDR3 in DNA: TGTGCCAGCAGCTTAGGTCTCCTCACAGATACGCAGTATTTT. Translation: CASSLGLLTDTQYF. The chain recombines TRBV7-2 with TRBJ2-3; D gene ambiguous. CDR1 and CDR2 from the germline V gene are SGHTA and FQGNSA. The CDR3 has 14 amino acids. Trimming left V 1 base short and J 2 bases short, with 7 bases between.